These T cell receptor beta chains were read from a single sample in a study of blood T cell repertoires in COVID-19. The repertoire was sequenced with immunoSEQ multiplex PCR; TCRdb's copy has only in-frame clones and lacks some. The table includes fewer than 150,000 clones, approximately 85% detected once. Material for sequencing was peripheral blood. The receptors stem from a man aged 50 or older with acute or convalescent COVID-19. Both conserved end residues are part of each CDR3. Each record gives: V gene, J gene, clone size, D gene, CDR3 DNA, CDR3 protein. D genes are given only for firm matches. Size values are once, few and many counts, or a class for expanded clones, and some rows have none.

>TRBV9|TRBJ1-1|-|-
TGTGCCAGCAGCCCAACCCCCGAAGAGCAAGCTTTCTTT
CASSPTPEEQAFF
>TRBV28|TRBJ1-2|-|-
TGTGCCAGCAGTGCTATCTATGGCTACACCTTC
CASSAIYGYTF
>TRBV4-2|TRBJ2-5|-|-
TGTGCCAGCAGCCAAAGTTCGGGGGAGACCCAGTACTTC
CASSQSSGETQYF
>TRBV28|TRBJ1-1|-|TRBD1
TGTGCCAGCAGTCCTGGGATCCACAGGGGACCTGAAGCTTTCTTT
CASSPGIHRGPEAFF
>TRBV4-1|TRBJ2-7|-|-
TGCGCCAGCAGCCAAGATTCACGGGTCTACGAGCAGTACTTC
CASSQDSRVYEQYF
>TRBV2|TRBJ2-3|once|-
TGTGCCAGCAGTGTCATCGGGGGAGATACGCAGTATTTT
CASSVIGGDTQYF
>TRBV6-6|TRBJ1-2|-|TRBD1
TGTGCCAGCAGTCCCACGGACGGACAGGGGGCAAGCTACACCTTC
CASSPTDGQGASYTF
>TRBV10-3|TRBJ2-2|-|-
TGTGCCTCCCACCCACCGGGGGTGGGCACCGGGGAGCTGTTTTTT
CASHPPGVGTGELFF
>TRBV2|TRBJ2-5|-|-
TGTGCCTGCCAGCGGGAGACAGGGGAGACCCAGTACTTC
CACQRETGETQYF
>TRBV6-5|TRBJ1-5|once|-
TGTGCCAGCAGTCAAAATAGCAATCAGCCCCAGCATTTT
CASSQNSNQPQHF
>TRBV5-1|TRBJ2-3|-|TRBD2
TGCGCCAGCAGCTTGAGATTGACTAGCGGGGTCACAGATACGCAGTATTTT
CASSLRLTSGVTDTQYF
>TRBV2|TRBJ1-5|-|-
TGTGCCAGCAAGACAGATAGCAATCAGCCCCAGCATTTT
CASKTDSNQPQHF
>TRBV29-1|TRBJ1-1|-|-
TGCAGCGTTGTTCAGGGAGGTGGTGAAGCTTTCTTT
CSVVQGGGEAFF
>TRBV11-2|TRBJ1-1|-|-
TGTGCCAGCAGGGCCTCGAACACTGAAGCTTTCTTT
CASRASNTEAFF
>TRBV30|TRBJ2-3|-|-
TGTGCCTGGAGTCAGGTCTCCCTAGCGGATACGCAGTATTTT
CAWSQVSLADTQYF
>TRBV7-9|TRBJ2-3|-|TRBD1
TGTGCCAGCAGCATACAGGGGATCACAGATACGCAGTATTTT
CASSIQGITDTQYF
>TRBV6-1|TRBJ1-3|-|-
TGTGCCAGCAGTGAAGTGTATGGAAACACCATATATTTT
CASSEVYGNTIYF
>TRBV10-3|TRBJ2-7|-|TRBD2
TGTGCCATCAGTGAGTCGCGGTGGGAGGGGATGGGCGAGCAGTACTTC
CAISESRWEGMGEQYF
>TRBV18|TRBJ2-7|-|TRBD2
TGTGCCAGCTCACCACCGTCTAGCGGGAGTCACGAGCAGTACTTC
CASSPPSSGSHEQYF
>TRBV7-9|TRBJ2-7|-|TRBD2
TGTGCCAGCAGCTCGACTAGCGGGGGGGCGACCGAGCAGTACTTC
CASSSTSGGATEQYF
>TRBV10-3|TRBJ1-6|-|-
TGTGCCATCAGTGACTCAACCCGGGACTCCCGAAATCCTAATTCACCCCTCCACTTT
CAISDSTRDSRNPNSPLHF
>TRBV19|TRBJ1-1|-|-
TGTGCCAGTAAAGATGGCCCGGAGATTGAAGCTTTCTTT
CASKDGPEIEAFF
>TRBV5-5|TRBJ1-2|once|TRBD1
TGTGCCAGCAGCCAGGACAGGGACGGCGACGGCTACACCTTC
CASSQDRDGDGYTF
>TRBV9|TRBJ2-3|-|TRBD1
TGTGCCAGCAGCGGAGAAACTACAGGGGTCGTCGCAGATACGCAGTATTTT
CASSGETTGVVADTQYF
>TRBV5-4|TRBJ1-2|-|-
TGTGCCAGCAGCTTGGCAGGGATCTACGGCTACACCTTC
CASSLAGIYGYTF
>TRBV30|TRBJ1-2|-|TRBD1
TGTGCCTGGAGTGTCCGAACAGGGGGGACTGGCTACACCTTC
CAWSVRTGGTGYTF
>TRBV7-9|TRBJ2-1|-|-
TGTGCCAGCAGCCCCCGGGGGGCCAATGAGCAGTTCTTC
CASSPRGANEQFF
>TRBV13|TRBJ2-3|-|-
TGTGCCAGCAGCTTACTCGTGGGGGTGACACGCGACAGGGATACGCAGTATTTT
CASSLLVGVTRDRDTQYF
>TRBV6-5|TRBJ1-3|-|TRBD1
TGTGCCAGCAGGCCGCCGGACAGGGACAACACCATATATTTT
CASRPPDRDNTIYF
>TRBV7-2|TRBJ2-7|-|TRBD2
TGTGCCAGCAGCTTAGTAGGCGGGGGGGCCTACGAGCAGTACTTC
CASSLVGGGAYEQYF
>TRBV7-9|TRBJ2-7|-|-
TGTGCCAGCAGCTCCACAGGCTACGAGCAGTACTTC
CASSSTGYEQYF
>TRBV5-1|TRBJ2-7|once|TRBD2
TGCGCCAGCAGCACAACCGCTAGCGGGGTTGCCTACGAGCAGTACTTC
CASSTTASGVAYEQYF
>TRBV6-5|TRBJ1-4|-|TRBD1
TGTGCCAGCACGGGAGGGGGCGCGGGAGAAAAACTGTTTTTT
CASTGGGAGEKLFF
>TRBV5-1|TRBJ1-2|-|-
TGCGCCAGCAGCTTAAGCGGGGGGCAAAACTATGGCTACACCTTC
CASSLSGGQNYGYTF
>TRBV10-3|TRBJ2-1|-|TRBD2
TGTGCCATCAGTGAGCGTAGCGGGAACTACAATGAGCAGTTCTTC
CAISERSGNYNEQFF
>TRBV28|TRBJ1-6|-|TRBD1
TGTGCCAGCAGCCTCAACAGGGGGCGTAGTAATTCACCCCTCCACTTT
CASSLNRGRSNSPLHF
>TRBV4-1|TRBJ2-3|-|TRBD2
TGCGCCAGCAGCCAAGAAGGACTAGCGGGCACAGATACGCAGTATTTT
CASSQEGLAGTDTQYF
>TRBV5-6|TRBJ2-5|-|-
TGTGCCAGCAGCTTACAGGTGAGGGAGACCCAGTACTTC
CASSLQVRETQYF
>TRBV27|TRBJ2-5|-|TRBD1
TGTGCCAGCAAGTTTAGGACAGGGGGCCCAGAGACCCAGTACTTC
CASKFRTGGPETQYF
>TRBV7-9|TRBJ1-2|-|-
TGTGCCAGCAGGTCTACCCGGGACATTAATAACTATGGCTACACCTTC
CASRSTRDINNYGYTF
>TRBV9|TRBJ2-1|once|-
TGTGCCAGCAGCGTAGGGGGGACACAGTACAATGAGCAGTTCTTC
CASSVGGTQYNEQFF